A selection of T cell receptor beta chains follows, all from one sample in a study of T cell responses to AZD1222 COVID-19 vaccine. Clones were read by immunoSEQ multiplex PCR, and TCRdb kept only the in-frame ones, dropping some. The table has around 130,000 clones, roughly 90% seen once. This specimen consisted of peripheral blood, obtained 28 days after the second AZD1222 dose. The receptors were sampled from an adult who received the AZD1222 COVID-19 vaccine. Both conserved end residues are part of each CDR3. The order of the fields is D gene, V gene, CDR3 length, CDR3 protein. A D gene is named only where the DNA matches it firmly.

TRBD2 TRBV3-1/TRBV3-2 17 CASSLGWWTSGGAEQFF
TRBD1 TRBV10-3 15 CATTPGTGANTEAFF
. TRBV14 14 CASSQVTENTEAFF
. TRBV5-1 16 CASSSSTGYMNTEAFF
. TRBV19 13 CASSILIGHGYTF
. TRBV4-1 15 CASSHKHGLSYEQYF
TRBD1 TRBV3-1/TRBV3-2 13 CASIEEQGTEAFF
TRBD1 TRBV5-1 14 CASSLEDRVSTIYF
. TRBV5-1 13 CASSLGPSNEQFF
. TRBV28 14 CASRLPRRGAEQYF
. TRBV14 13 CASSQDLTGLQYF
. TRBV30 16 CAWRLGANAGNSPLHF
TRBD1 TRBV7-9 15 CASSLAGTGSEKLFF
TRBD1 TRBV30 14 CAWSRTGLYTEAFF
. TRBV6-5 14 CASSYGGRGQPQHF
TRBD2 TRBV2 16 CASPPGLAGPGETQYF
. TRBV28 17 CAIEGGQGTGFFQPQHF